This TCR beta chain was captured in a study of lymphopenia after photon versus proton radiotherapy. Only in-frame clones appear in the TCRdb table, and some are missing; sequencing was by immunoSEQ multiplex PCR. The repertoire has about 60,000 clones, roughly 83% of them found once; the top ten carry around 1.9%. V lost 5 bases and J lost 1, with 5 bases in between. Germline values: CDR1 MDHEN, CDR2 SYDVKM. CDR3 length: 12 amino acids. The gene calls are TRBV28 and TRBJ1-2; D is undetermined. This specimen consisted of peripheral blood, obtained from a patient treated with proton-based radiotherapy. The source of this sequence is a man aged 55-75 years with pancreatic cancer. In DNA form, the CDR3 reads TGTGCCAGCAGTCGCGTTAACTATGGCTACACCTTC. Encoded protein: CASSRVNYGYTF.